The clone carrying this TCR beta chain appeared a single time. Its specificity is not known. This sample stems from a study of cytomegalovirus exposure and HLA in healthy donors. The primer mix had 60 Vbeta and 13 Jbeta primers. Sequencing was performed with immunoSEQ multiplex PCR; in TCRdb, only in-frame clones are kept and a portion is missing. Of around 220,000 clones in the sample, approximately 70% were seen once. General study points: Presence/absence comparisons presumed near-even sequencing depth among donors. TCR beta chain V- and J-gene trimming was linked, in a later analysis, to a missense variant in DCLRE1C.

The sequencing sample was made of PBMCs. This receptor was identified in a woman aged 30 to 39 in good health and CMV-seronegative.

CDR3 nucleotides: TGTGCCAGCAGCTTGGGACAGGGTGGCACCTTC. Protein product: CASSLGQGGTF. This sequence joins TRBV7-3 and TRBJ1-2; 9 nucleotides align to TRBD1. Trimming took 3 bases from V and 13 from J; bases not matched to a gene: 3. This CDR3 spans 11 amino acids. The germline V gene encodes CDR1 SGHTA and CDR2 FQGTGA.